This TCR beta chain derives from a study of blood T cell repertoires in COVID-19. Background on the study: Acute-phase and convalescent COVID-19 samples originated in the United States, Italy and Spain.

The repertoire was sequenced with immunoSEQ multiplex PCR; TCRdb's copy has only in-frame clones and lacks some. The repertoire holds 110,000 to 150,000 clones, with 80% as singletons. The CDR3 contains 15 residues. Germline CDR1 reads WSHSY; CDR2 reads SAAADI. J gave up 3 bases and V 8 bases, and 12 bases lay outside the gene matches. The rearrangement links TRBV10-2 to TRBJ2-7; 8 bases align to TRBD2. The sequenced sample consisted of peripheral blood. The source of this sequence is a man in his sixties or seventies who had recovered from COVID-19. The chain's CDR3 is CASGPGRGSYYEQYF. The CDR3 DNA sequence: TGCGCCAGCGGCCCCGGGAGGGGGTCGTACTACGAGCAGTACTTC.